This paragraph covers one T cell receptor beta chain sequence. The data are from a study of T cell changes during pregnancy in multiple sclerosis. V lost 6 bases and J lost 2, with 5 bases in between. Per the germline V gene, CDR1 is KGHSH and CDR2 is LQKENI. This CDR3 contains 12 residues. Method: immunoSEQ multiplex PCR; TCRdb's copy keeps in-frame clones and lacks some. The sample has about 28,000 clones, about 90% seen once; the top ten hold 4.8%. The clonotype originates from a female donor in good health, enrolled as a control in a pregnancy study. This chain uses TRBV18 with TRBJ1-5; D gene ambiguous. The starting material was peripheral blood, obtained in the first trimester of pregnancy. CDR3 residues: CASSEGNQPQHF. In DNA form, the CDR3 reads TGTGCCAGCTCGGAGGGCAATCAGCCCCAGCATTTT.